This T cell receptor beta chain was obtained from a study of T cell changes during pregnancy in multiple sclerosis. This CDR3 comprises 13 residues. The ends were cut back, 4 bases at V and 6 bases at J, with 11 bases in the middle. The germline gives CDR1 SNHLY, CDR2 FYNNEI. Produced via immunoSEQ multiplex PCR; TCRdb's table is partial and in-frame only. The table includes about 38,000 clones, about 90% detected once. This receptor was identified in a female donor with multiple sclerosis, enrolled in a pregnancy study. Specimen: CD4+ T cells from peripheral blood mononuclear cells, collected in the second trimester of pregnancy. The genes are TRBV2 and TRBJ2-3; D gene ambiguous. The CDR3 sequence: CASSGQKFDTQYF. CDR3 in DNA: TGTGCCAGCAGTGGCCAGAAGTTCGATACGCAGTATTTT.